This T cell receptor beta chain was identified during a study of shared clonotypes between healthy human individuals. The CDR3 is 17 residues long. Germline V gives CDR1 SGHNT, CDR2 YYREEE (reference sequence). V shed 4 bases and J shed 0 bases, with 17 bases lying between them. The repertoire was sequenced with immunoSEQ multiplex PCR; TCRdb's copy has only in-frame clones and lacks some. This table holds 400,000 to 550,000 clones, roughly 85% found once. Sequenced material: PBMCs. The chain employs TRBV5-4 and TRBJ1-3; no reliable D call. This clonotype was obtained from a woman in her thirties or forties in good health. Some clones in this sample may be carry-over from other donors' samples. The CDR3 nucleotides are TGTGCCAGCAGCCCCACCTCCCCAGTTAACTCTGGAAACACCATATATTTT. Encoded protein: CASSPTSPVNSGNTIYF.